This T cell receptor beta chain was captured by sequencing in a study of CD4 and CD8 cells across lung adenocarcinoma regions. This clonotype was observed a single time. A junction end diverges from the germline sequence, so it may reflect a read error. Donors had localized lung adenocarcinoma, a non-small cell lung cancer. Germline V gene data show CDR1 as MNHEY and CDR2 as SMNVEV (reference sequence). The CDR3 is 15 residues long. Via MiXCR, TCRdb re-called the PCR reads, giving one row per CDR3 protein. The sample carries about 25,000 distinct CDR3 sequences, about 51% recorded once. Sequencing was done on a sample of CD4+ T cells from the center of a lung tumor. The source of this sequence is a male donor with lung adenocarcinoma. The CD4 and CD8 labels of this study may be unreliable. The gene calls are TRBV27 and TRBJ2-4, with D perhaps matching TRBD2 (5 bases). The CDR3 loop is CASRTGLRAKDMQYF. CDR3 DNA: TGTGCCAGCAGGACGGGGTTGCGAGCCAAAGACATGCAGTACTTC.